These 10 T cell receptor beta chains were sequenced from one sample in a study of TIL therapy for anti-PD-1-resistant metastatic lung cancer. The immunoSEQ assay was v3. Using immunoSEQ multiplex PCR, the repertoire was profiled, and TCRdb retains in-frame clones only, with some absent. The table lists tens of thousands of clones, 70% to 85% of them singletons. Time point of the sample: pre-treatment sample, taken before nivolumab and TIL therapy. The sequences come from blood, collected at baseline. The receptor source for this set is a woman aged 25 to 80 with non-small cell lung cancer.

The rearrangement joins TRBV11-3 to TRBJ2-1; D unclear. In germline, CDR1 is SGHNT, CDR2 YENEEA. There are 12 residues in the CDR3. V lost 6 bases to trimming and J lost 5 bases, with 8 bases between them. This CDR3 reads CASSGGHNEQFF. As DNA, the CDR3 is TGTGCCAGCAGTGGTGGCCACAATGAGCAGTTCTTC.

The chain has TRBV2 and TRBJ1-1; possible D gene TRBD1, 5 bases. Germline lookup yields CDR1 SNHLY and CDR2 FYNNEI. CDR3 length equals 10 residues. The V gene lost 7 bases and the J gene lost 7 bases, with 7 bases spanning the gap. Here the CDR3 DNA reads TGTGCCAGCAAAAGGGGTGAAGCTTTCTTT. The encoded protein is CASKRGEAFF. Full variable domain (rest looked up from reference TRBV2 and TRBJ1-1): EPEVTQTPSHQVTQMGQEVILRCVPISNHLYFYWYRQILGQKVEFLVSFYNNEISEKSEIFDDQFSVERPDGSNFTLKIRSTKLEDSAMYFCASKRGEAFFGQGTRLTVV.

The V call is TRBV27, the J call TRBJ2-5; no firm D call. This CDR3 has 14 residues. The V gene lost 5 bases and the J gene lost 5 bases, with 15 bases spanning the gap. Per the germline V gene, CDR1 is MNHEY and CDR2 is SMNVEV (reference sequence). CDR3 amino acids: CASSRRVGGETQYF. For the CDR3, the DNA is TGTGCCAGCAGTCGCCGGGTCGGTGGCGAGACCCAGTACTTC.

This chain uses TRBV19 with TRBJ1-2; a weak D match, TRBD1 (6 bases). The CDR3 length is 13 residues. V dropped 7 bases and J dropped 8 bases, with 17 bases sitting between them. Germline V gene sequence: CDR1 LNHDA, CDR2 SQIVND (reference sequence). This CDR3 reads CASTPWGARGYTF. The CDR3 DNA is TGTGCCAGTACCCCTTGGGGGGCTAGGGGCTACACCTTC.

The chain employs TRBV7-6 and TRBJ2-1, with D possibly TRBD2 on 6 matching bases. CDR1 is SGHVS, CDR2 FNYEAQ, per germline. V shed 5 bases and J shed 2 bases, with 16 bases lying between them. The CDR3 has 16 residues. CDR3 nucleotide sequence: TGTGCCAGCAGCAATGGAGAGGGAGGAGCCTACAATGAGCAGTTCTTC. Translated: CASSNGEGGAYNEQFF. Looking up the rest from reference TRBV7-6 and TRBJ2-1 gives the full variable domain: GAGVSQSPRYKVTKRGQDVALRCDPISGHVSLYWYRQALGQGPEFLTYFNYEAQQDKSGLPNDRFSAERPEGSISTLTIQRTEQRDSAMYRCASSNGEGGAYNEQFFGPGTRLTVL.

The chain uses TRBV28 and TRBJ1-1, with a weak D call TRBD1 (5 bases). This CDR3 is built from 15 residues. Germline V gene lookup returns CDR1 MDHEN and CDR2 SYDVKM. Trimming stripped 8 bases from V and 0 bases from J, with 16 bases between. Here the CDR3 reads CASQSPQGLNTEAFF. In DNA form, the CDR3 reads TGTGCCAGCCAATCCCCCCAGGGACTGAACACTGAAGCTTTCTTT.

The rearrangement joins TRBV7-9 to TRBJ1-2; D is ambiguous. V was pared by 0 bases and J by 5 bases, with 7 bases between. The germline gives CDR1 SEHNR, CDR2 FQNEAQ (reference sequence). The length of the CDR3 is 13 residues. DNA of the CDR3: TGTGCCAGCAGCTTAGCGACCGCTTATGGCTACACCTTC. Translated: CASSLATAYGYTF.

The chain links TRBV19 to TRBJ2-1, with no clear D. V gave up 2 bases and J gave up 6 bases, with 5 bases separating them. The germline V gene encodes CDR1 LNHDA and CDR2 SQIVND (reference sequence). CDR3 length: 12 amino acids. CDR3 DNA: TGTGCCAGTAGTATAAACCTCAATGAGCAGTTCTTC. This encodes CASSINLNEQFF.

The DNA for the CDR3 is TGTGCCAGCAGCTTAACGGGTTACGAGCAGTACTTC. This translates into CASSLTGYEQYF. V and J are TRBV7-2 and TRBJ2-7; no clear D. The CDR3 sequence is 12 residues long. Germline assignment: CDR1 SGHTA and CDR2 FQGNSA. Trimming pared 2 bases from V and 4 bases from J, leaving 6 bases between.

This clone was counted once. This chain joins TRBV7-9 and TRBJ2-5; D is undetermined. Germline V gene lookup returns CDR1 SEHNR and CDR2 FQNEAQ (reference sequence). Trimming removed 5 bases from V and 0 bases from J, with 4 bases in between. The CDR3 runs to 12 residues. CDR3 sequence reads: CASSRYQETQYF. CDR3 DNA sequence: TGTGCCAGCAGCCGGTACCAAGAGACCCAGTACTTC.